This is a list of T cell receptor beta chains from one sample in a study of blood T cell repertoires in COVID-19. Produced via immunoSEQ multiplex PCR; TCRdb's table is partial and in-frame only. The table shows 150,000 to 170,000 clones, with 91% occurring only once. Input material: peripheral blood. These receptors originate from a man in his fifties or sixties with acute or convalescent COVID-19. Both conserved end residues are part of each CDR3. D genes are given only for firm matches. Some rows have no size entry. The others give once, few or many, or a class for an expanded clone.

abundance	j_gene	v_gene	d_gene	CDR3aa	CDR3nt
few	TRBJ1-6	TRBV4-1	.	CASSQETGAYNSPLHF	TGCGCCAGCAGCCAAGAAACGGGGGCCTATAATTCACCCCTCCACTTT
once	TRBJ2-2	TRBV24-1	.	CATESSVGTGELFF	TGTGCCACTGAATCTAGCGTCGGGACCGGGGAGCTGTTTTTT
.	TRBJ1-4	TRBV6-1	.	CASSEGGGGEKLFF	TGTGCCAGCAGTGAAGGGGGGGGCGGTGAAAAACTGTTTTTT
.	TRBJ1-3	TRBV9	.	CASSVAGGGGGNTIYF	TGTGCCAGCAGCGTAGCCGGCGGGGGAGGAGGAAACACCATATATTTT
.	TRBJ1-1	TRBV10-3	TRBD1	CAISDPWTGANTEAFF	TGTGCCATCAGTGACCCATGGACAGGGGCGAACACTGAAGCTTTCTTT
once	TRBJ1-4	TRBV5-1	TRBD1	CASSPGQVVNNEKLFF	TGCGCCAGCAGCCCCGGACAGGTTGTAAATAATGAAAAACTGTTTTTT
once	TRBJ2-5	TRBV7-9	TRBD2	CASSWTSGNLGTQYF	TGTGCCAGCAGCTGGACTAGCGGGAATTTGGGAACTCAGTACTTC
.	TRBJ2-5	TRBV27	.	CASSLAGMGKTQYF	TGTGCCAGCAGTTTAGCGGGGATGGGGAAGACCCAGTACTTC
once	TRBJ2-2	TRBV7-2	.	CASSLGASVRTGELFF	TGTGCCAGCAGCTTAGGAGCTAGCGTTCGCACCGGGGAGCTGTTTTTT
.	TRBJ2-7	TRBV7-2	TRBD2	CASSLGSGRFYEQYF	TGTGCCAGCAGCTTAGGGAGCGGGAGGTTTTACGAGCAGTACTTC
.	TRBJ2-1	TRBV5-1	TRBD2	CASSLPGLAGFSEQFF	TGCGCCAGCAGCTTGCCAGGACTAGCGGGATTTTCTGAGCAGTTCTTC
.	TRBJ2-1	TRBV7-9	TRBD2	CASSAALAGTSYNEQFF	TGTGCCAGCAGCGCCGCCCTAGCGGGAACTTCCTACAATGAGCAGTTCTTC
.	TRBJ1-5	TRBV5-1	.	CASSLLQRIYSNQPQHF	TGCGCCAGCAGCTTGTTACAGAGAATTTATAGCAATCAGCCCCAGCATTTT
.	TRBJ2-2	TRBV6-5	TRBD1	CASSYSSQGVVELFF	TGTGCCAGCAGTTACTCGAGTCAGGGGGTCGTGGAGCTGTTTTTT
.	TRBJ1-2	TRBV6-5	.	CASSRQSYGYTF	TGTGCCAGCAGCCGACAGAGCTATGGCTACACCTTC
.	TRBJ1-2	TRBV30	.	CAWSASLGGSYTF	TGTGCCTGGAGTGCGAGTCTAGGAGGTAGCTACACCTTC
.	TRBJ1-1	TRBV6-5	.	CASSYSMAQGNTEAFF	TGTGCCAGCAGTTACTCGATGGCACAGGGGAACACTGAAGCTTTCTTT
.	TRBJ1-4	TRBV5-5	TRBD1	CASSPSPTGGISTNEKLFF	TGTGCCAGCAGCCCCTCGCCGACAGGGGGGATTTCAACTAATGAAAAACTGTTTTTT
.	TRBJ1-1	TRBV7-2	.	CASSPRPGTTEAFF	TGTGCCAGCAGCCCCCGTCCAGGGACAACTGAAGCTTTCTTT
.	TRBJ1-6	TRBV4-3	.	CASSHGFVGRGSPLHF	TGCGCCAGCAGCCACGGATTTGTGGGGCGTGGGTCACCCCTCCACTTT
.	TRBJ1-1	TRBV10-2	.	CASSEWGEPEMREAFF	TGCGCCAGCAGTGAGTGGGGCGAGCCCGAAATGAGAGAAGCTTTCTTT
.	TRBJ1-1	TRBV19	TRBD1	CASSFTPGRGSGTEAFF	TGTGCCAGTAGCTTTACGCCGGGCAGGGGGTCCGGCACTGAAGCTTTCTTT
.	TRBJ2-3	TRBV9	.	CASSARTGTDTQYF	TGTGCCAGCAGCGCACGGACAGGCACAGATACGCAGTATTTT
few	TRBJ1-2	TRBV9	.	CASSVESGQNYGYTF	TGTGCCAGCAGCGTAGAAAGCGGGCAGAACTATGGCTACACCTTC
.	TRBJ2-3	TRBV2	TRBD2	CASMWVRGGTDTQYF	TGTGCCAGCATGTGGGTACGGGGGGGGACAGATACGCAGTATTTT
many	TRBJ1-1	TRBV6-1	TRBD1	CASSELPQGAVGAFF	TGTGCCAGCAGTGAATTACCTCAGGGGGCGGTGGGTGCTTTCTTT
.	TRBJ2-3	TRBV29-1	TRBD2	CSSEGTSGTDTQYF	TGCAGCTCGGAAGGGACTAGCGGGACAGATACGCAGTATTTT
.	TRBJ2-2	TRBV10-3	TRBD2	CAIRSLSGRNTGELFF	TGTGCCATCAGGTCTCTAAGCGGGAGGAACACCGGGGAGCTGTTTTTT
.	TRBJ1-2	TRBV5-5	TRBD1	CASSLAGTDYGYTF	TGTGCCAGCAGCTTGGCCGGGACAGACTATGGCTACACCTTC
.	TRBJ2-7	TRBV5-1	TRBD2	CASSLGRGGRAPYEQYF	TGCGCCAGCAGCTTGGGTCGGGGCGGGAGGGCCCCCTACGAGCAGTACTTC
.	TRBJ1-1	TRBV19	.	CASSIKNTEAFF	TGTGCCAGTAGTATCAAAAACACTGAAGCTTTCTTT
.	TRBJ1-1	TRBV15	TRBD1	CATSRTGGAEAFF	TGTGCCACCAGCCGGACAGGGGGGGCTGAAGCTTTCTTT
.	TRBJ2-7	TRBV5-4	.	CASSLGVAGGGYEQYF	TGTGCCAGCAGCTTGGGTGTGGCTGGAGGAGGCTACGAGCAGTACTTC
.	TRBJ1-5	TRBV3-1/TRBV3-2	TRBD1	CASSRGGQGAQPQHF	TGTGCCAGCAGCCGGGGTGGACAGGGGGCCCAGCCCCAGCATTTT
.	TRBJ1-1	TRBV2	.	CATAGQQNTEAFF	TGTGCCACCGCCGGACAGCAGAACACTGAAGCTTTCTTT
.	TRBJ2-1	TRBV5-1	.	CASSLGWGNEQFF	TGCGCCAGCAGCTTGGGGTGGGGCAACGAGCAGTTCTTC
.	TRBJ1-6	TRBV30	.	CAWSVQGSQSPLHF	TGTGCCTGGAGTGTCCAGGGGTCACAGTCACCCCTCCACTTT
.	TRBJ2-1	TRBV5-6	.	CASSLVGGGYYNEQFF	TGTGCCAGCAGCTTGGTTGGGGGAGGCTACTACAATGAGCAGTTCTTC
few	TRBJ1-1	TRBV28	.	CASNRDYTEAFF	TGTGCCAGCAATAGGGACTACACTGAAGCTTTCTTT